In this sample, the clone carrying this TCR beta chain turned up once. Original methodology: By means of reference gene primer amplification, nucleated cell counts were estimated. Profiled with immunoSEQ multiplex PCR; TCRdb holds only in-frame clones, not every one. That table is the source of V, J and clone size, and D and trimming were worked out from the DNA. This table holds about 80,000 clones, 70% to 90% found once. This record comes from a study of blood T cell repertoires in COVID-19. Study in general: Sample material is recorded as cDNA or gDNA derived from T cells, B-cell-depleted T cells, or PBMCs.

V was trimmed by 4 bases and J by 0 bases, leaving 10 bases between them. This CDR3 region has 14 residues. Germline-derived CDR1 and CDR2 are MNHEY and SMNVEV (reference sequence). J is TRBJ2-7 and V is TRBV27; unclear D gene. The sequencing sample was made of peripheral blood. The receptor was derived from a woman of 80 years or more with acute or convalescent COVID-19. The DNA for the CDR3 is TGTGCCAGCAGTTCTGACTTAAACTCCTACGAGCAGTACTTC. This translates into CASSSDLNSYEQYF.